The present T cell receptor (beta chain) was sequenced within a study of early T cells in non-severe SARS-CoV-2 infection. As part of library construction, unique molecular identifiers were attached to individual cDNA molecules. TCRdb independently ran MiXCR on the 5' RACE reads; one entry per CDR3 protein. The data contain 45,000 to 55,000 distinct CDR3 sequences, roughly 13% of them singletons. Concerning this clonotype: One base away lies a much larger clone, so this may be a sequencing read error.

Germline V gene data show CDR1 as SGHRS and CDR2 as YFSETQ. This CDR3 is 14 amino acids long. V shed 1 base and J shed 3 bases, with 8 bases lying between them. What was sequenced was whole blood. This clonotype originated in an adult who was a healthcare worker with PCR-confirmed SARS-CoV-2 infection or an uninfected control (not recorded which). The rearrangement joins TRBV5-1 to TRBJ1-3, with a weak D call TRBD1 (6 bases). CDR3 sequence reads: CASSLTGYGNTIYF. The CDR3 coding sequence is TGCGCCAGCAGCTTGACAGGGTATGGAAACACCATATATTTT.